The T cell receptor (beta chain) under discussion was sequenced for a study of T-cell memory formation after mild COVID-19. TCRdb re-called the 5' RACE reads through MiXCR, storing one row per CDR3 protein. The sample contains almost 550,000 distinct CDR3 sequences, 20% of which appear only once. This clonotype showed up just a few times. This clonotype was sampled from an adult woman who had mild COVID-19 (a few samples of this study predate the infection). Cell type and time point are not known. Sequencing was carried out using PBMCs or a T cell subset sorted from them (not recorded which).

The chain's CDR3 is CASSRKRGDGTDTQYF. In DNA form, the CDR3 reads TGTGCCAGCTCCCGTAAGCGGGGGGACGGCACAGATACGCAGTATTTT. This chain joins TRBV18 and TRBJ2-3, with 9 positions matching TRBD2. V lost 6 bases, J lost 1 base, and 8 bases stayed unmatched. In germline, CDR1 is KGHSH, CDR2 LQKENI. The CDR3 spans 16 residues.